What follows is one TCR beta chain and its context. No qualities accompany the bases; no much larger clone lies one base away. This sample is drawn from a study of T cells in tuberculosis (dated 2018 in TCRdb). Looking at the study overall: To characterize T cells specific for the mycobacterial lipid antigen glucose monomycolate (GMM), the study used CD1B tetramers together with high-throughput TCR immunosequencing.

The CDR3 sequence holds 14 residues, the cysteine and phenylalanine included. Just CDR3 DNA is preserved here, 42 bases in frame from base 1. CDR1 and CDR2 are drawn from the germline V gene (reference sequence): LNHDA, SQIVND. Between the V and J ends, shortened by 7 bases and 4 bases respectively, the junction contains 16 bases. Points the paper makes about the study in general: T cells that bind the CD1B-GMM tetramer with low affinity may have been missed by the stringent sort gate.

TCR-alpha and TCR-beta chains were sequenced unpaired, so chain pairing information was not available. The immunoSEQ multiplex PCR assay was used to generate TCR libraries, with TCR-beta and/or TCR-alpha/delta assays applied to each sample. Amplified TCR libraries were sequenced on the Illumina high-throughput platform. The study's own analysis went as follows. Clustering and dimensionality reduction were performed using pairwise TCRdist distances among GMM-specific receptors from ex vivo sorted or in vitro expanded T cells. Sequence motifs defined by gene usage and CDR3 content were tested for enrichment in tetramer-positive versus tetramer-negative populations. TCRdb took this table from immuneACCESS and kept in-frame rearrangements with V and J called. Such tables lack part of the clones; where checked against another copy, unresolved V genes explain under half of the gap, and the rest is unexplained. V, J and clone size were drawn from that table, and D and trimming were deduced from the DNA. Here the sample has 61,000 or so clones; about four fifths occur a single time. The ten largest account for roughly 12% of the sample.

Thawed, overnight-rested PBMC were stained with GMM-loaded CD1B tetramer, a Live/Dead dye and anti-CD3, then sorted on a FACS Aria II. The CD1B tetramers were loaded with C32 glucose monomycolate that had been purified from Rhodococcus equi. PBMC used for tetramer sorting had been depleted of CD14-expressing monocytes for a separate study before cryopreservation. From each donor, about 100,000 tetramer-negative cells were also sorted and analyzed side by side with the tetramer-positive cells. GMM-loaded CD1B tetramers were used to sort antigen-specific T cells from several healthy South African adults.

Here the chain combines TRBV19 and TRBJ1-2, with an unclear D gene assignment. Sequences were obtained from CD1b-GMM tetramer-negative cells sorted from PBMCs. The sample's cell subset or site, from its label and the paper: T cells not binding CD1B-GMM tetramer, sorted from same donor. The sequence came from an adult woman with latent tuberculosis. The CDR3 here reads CASNARAAGYGYTF. At the DNA level, the sequence is TGTGCCAGTAACGCGCGGGCCGCGGGCTATGGCTACACCTTC.